This T cell receptor (beta chain) is drawn from a study of blood T cell repertoires in COVID-19. Repertoires were generated with immunoSEQ multiplex PCR, while TCRdb's copy carries only in-frame clones and drops some. In the table there are some 250,000 clones, roughly 86% of which are singletons. A Seattle source enrolled patients during active infection and followed them longitudinally. V was trimmed by 4 bases and J by 2 bases, leaving 14 bases between them. The CDR3 has 15 residues. CDR1 MGHRA and CDR2 YSYEKL come from the germline V gene. This clonotype was obtained from a woman aged 60 to 75 with COVID-19, enrolled during active disease. Sequencing used peripheral blood. This rearrangement joins TRBV4-1 to TRBJ2-5; a possible D gene is TRBD2 (6 bases). The CDR3 bases are TGCGCCAGCAGCCCGACCAGGAGGGAGCAAGAGACCCAGTACTTC. This codes for CASSPTRREQETQYF.